This T cell receptor beta chain was identified in a study of T cell responses to AZD1222 COVID-19 vaccine (dated by TCRdb to the early 2020s). In the study overall: Because spike-specific TCR depth and breadth did not differ between the two schedules, AZD1222 recipients who got a second dose at roughly 4 weeks were pooled with those who got a second dose at roughly 12 weeks. TCR sequencing was performed for fewer than 250 trial participants, of whom around 200 were given two doses of AZD1222 and some 25 were given two doses of MenACWY control vaccine. Enrollment into the trials was organized by age into subgroups of 18-55, 56-69 and 70-plus years, and those subgroups contained about 160, 30 and 59 TCR-sequenced participants, respectively. Points the paper makes about the study in general: The 56-69-year group was small, and its depth increase did not reach significance, likely because of low power. After two AZD1222 doses, both the breadth and the depth of spike-specific TCRs were significantly higher than at day 0 and than in MenACWY recipients. Vaccine-associated CD4 TCRs spanned the whole spike protein, with dominant responses in regions 160-218 and 743-854. Because no samples from the day 14 peak response were available, repertoires could be characterized only after the peak T cell response. Participants were mostly white British, with more females than males. The authors suggested clonal diversity may have been underestimated. Reportedly, almost half of the unique spike-specific TCRs recognized epitopes lying outside the regions that are mutated in the B.1.351 and B.1.1.7 variants. Conclusions about previously exposed vaccinees are limited because only a handful of AZD1222 recipients were SARS-CoV-2 seropositive at baseline.

The CDR3 regions of human TCRbeta chains were analyzed by immunosequencing. In the paper's pipeline: Repertoire TCRs were matched against a reference library of SARS-CoV-2-specific TCRs generated with the MIRA antigen-specificity platform. Breadth meant the fraction of unique TCRs that were SARS-CoV-2-associated, whereas depth meant the fraction of total T cells that were SARS-CoV-2-associated. Using the MIRA data, each spike-specific TCR was mapped to the spike region that the TCR reacts to and placed in a CD4 or CD8 class. Log10-transformed breadth and depth values were compared by one-way ANOVA with Sidak's multiple comparisons tests. Held by TCRdb, this immuneACCESS table contains in-frame sequences only and omits some clones. Under half of the omission traces to an unresolved V gene where checked; the cause of the rest is unknown. V and J calls and clone size follow that table, whereas D and trimming were derived from the DNA. This sample holds approximately 180,000 clones; about nine tenths were observed only once. Roughly 2.8% of the sample belongs to the ten largest clones.

The time point label for this specimen denotes: baseline before first vaccination. Vaccinee samples came from UK trials COV001 and COV002, including a single-blind randomized controlled phase 2/3 trial of AZD1222 (ChAdOx1 nCoV-19) in healthy adults. Trial participant PBMC samples were collected at day 0 and day 28 after the second dose for TCRbeta chain sequencing. For this clone: What antigen it recognizes has not been identified. No much larger clone is present one base from it, and per-base qualities are unavailable.

The CDR3 holds 13 amino acids from the cysteine to the phenylalanine. CDR3 DNA only is kept here, 39 bases in frame from base 1. The sample in question was peripheral blood, obtained on day 0 of AZD1222 vaccination. The clonotype originates from an adult in good health. The chain joins TRBV21-1 to TRBJ2-3; the tabulated D call, TRBD1, remains unverified against the DNA. TRBV21-1 is a listed pseudogene. CDR3 region: CASSKSGRGTQYF. The nucleotides read TGTGCCAGCAGCAAAAGCGGCAGGGGGACGCAGTATTTT.